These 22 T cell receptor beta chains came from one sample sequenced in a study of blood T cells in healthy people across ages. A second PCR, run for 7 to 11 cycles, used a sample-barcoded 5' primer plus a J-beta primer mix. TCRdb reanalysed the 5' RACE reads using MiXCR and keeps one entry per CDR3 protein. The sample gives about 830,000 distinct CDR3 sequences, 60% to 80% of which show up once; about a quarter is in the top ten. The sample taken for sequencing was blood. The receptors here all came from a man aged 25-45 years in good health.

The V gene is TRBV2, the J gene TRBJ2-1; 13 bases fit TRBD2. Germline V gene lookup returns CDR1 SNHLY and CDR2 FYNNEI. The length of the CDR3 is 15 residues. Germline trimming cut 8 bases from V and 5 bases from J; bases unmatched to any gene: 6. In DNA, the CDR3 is TGTGCCAGCGGCAGGACTAGCGGGGGAAACAATGAGCAGTTCTTC. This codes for CASGRTSGGNNEQFF.

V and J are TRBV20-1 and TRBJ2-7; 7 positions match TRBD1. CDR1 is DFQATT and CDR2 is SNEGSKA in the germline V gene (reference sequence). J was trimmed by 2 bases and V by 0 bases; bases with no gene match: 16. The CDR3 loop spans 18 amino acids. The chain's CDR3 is CSARDNAGGMNEPYEQYF. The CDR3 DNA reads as TGCAGTGCTAGAGATAATGCAGGGGGAATGAACGAGCCCTACGAGCAGTACTTC.

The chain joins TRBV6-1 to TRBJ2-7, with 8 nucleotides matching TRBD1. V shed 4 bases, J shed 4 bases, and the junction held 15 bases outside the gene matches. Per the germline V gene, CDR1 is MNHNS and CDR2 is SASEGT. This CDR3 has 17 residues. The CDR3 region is CASSGTGTGTPLYEQYF. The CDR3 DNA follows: TGTGCCAGCAGTGGCACCGGGACAGGAACCCCCTTGTACGAGCAGTACTTC.

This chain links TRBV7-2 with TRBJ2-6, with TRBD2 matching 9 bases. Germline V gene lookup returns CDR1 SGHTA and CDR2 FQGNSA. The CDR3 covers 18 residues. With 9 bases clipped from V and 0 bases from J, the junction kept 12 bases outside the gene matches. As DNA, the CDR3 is TGTGCCAGTAGCCCCCGACTAGCGGACTACTCTGGGGCCAACGTCCTGACTTTC. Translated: CASSPRLADYSGANVLTF.

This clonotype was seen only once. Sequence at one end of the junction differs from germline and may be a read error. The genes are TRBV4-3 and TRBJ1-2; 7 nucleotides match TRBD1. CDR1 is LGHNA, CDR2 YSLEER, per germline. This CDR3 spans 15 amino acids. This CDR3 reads CASSQARDSHYGHTF. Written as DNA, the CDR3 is TGCGCCAGCAGCCAAGCCCGGGACAGTCACTATGGCCACACCTTC.

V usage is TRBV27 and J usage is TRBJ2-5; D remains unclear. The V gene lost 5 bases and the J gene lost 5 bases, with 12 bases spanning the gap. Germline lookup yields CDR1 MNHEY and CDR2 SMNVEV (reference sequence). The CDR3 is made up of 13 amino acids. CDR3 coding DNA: TGTGCCAGCAGTGTCCGTTCCGGTGAGACCCAGTACTTC. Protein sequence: CASSVRSGETQYF.

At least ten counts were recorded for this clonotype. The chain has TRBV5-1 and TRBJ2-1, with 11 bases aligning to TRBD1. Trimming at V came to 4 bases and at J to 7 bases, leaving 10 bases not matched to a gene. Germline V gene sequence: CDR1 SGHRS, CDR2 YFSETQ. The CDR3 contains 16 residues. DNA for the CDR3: TGCGCCAGCAGCAACCGGGACAGGGGGATGTCAAATGAGCAGTTCTTC. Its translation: CASSNRDRGMSNEQFF. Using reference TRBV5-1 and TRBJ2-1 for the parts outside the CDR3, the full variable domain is KAGVTQTPRYLIKTRGQQVTLSCSPISGHRSVSWYQQTPGQGLQFLFEYFSETQRNKGNFPGRFSGRQFSNSRSEMNVSTLELGDSALYLCASSNRDRGMSNEQFFGPGTRLTVL.

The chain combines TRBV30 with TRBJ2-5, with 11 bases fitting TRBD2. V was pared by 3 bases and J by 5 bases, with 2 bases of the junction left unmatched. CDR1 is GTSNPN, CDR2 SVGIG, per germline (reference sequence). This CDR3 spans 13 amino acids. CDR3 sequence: CAWRTSGVETQYF. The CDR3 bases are TGTGCCTGGAGGACTAGCGGGGTTGAGACCCAGTACTTC.

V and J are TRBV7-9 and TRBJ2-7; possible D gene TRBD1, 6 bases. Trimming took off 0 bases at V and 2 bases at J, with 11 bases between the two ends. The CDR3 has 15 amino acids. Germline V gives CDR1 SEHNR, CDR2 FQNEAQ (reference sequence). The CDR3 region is CASSLAVQGAYEQYF. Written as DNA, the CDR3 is TGTGCCAGCAGCTTAGCGGTACAGGGAGCCTACGAGCAGTACTTC.

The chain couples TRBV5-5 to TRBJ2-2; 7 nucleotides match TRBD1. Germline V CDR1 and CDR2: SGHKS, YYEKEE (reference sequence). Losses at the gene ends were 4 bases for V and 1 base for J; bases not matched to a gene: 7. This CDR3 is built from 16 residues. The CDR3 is CASSLRGQVNTGELFF. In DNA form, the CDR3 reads TGTGCCAGCAGCCTCCGTGGACAGGTGAACACCGGGGAGCTGTTTTTT. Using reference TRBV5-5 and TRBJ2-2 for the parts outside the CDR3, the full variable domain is DAGVTQSPTHLIKTRGQQVTLRCSPISGHKSVSWYQQVLGQGPQFIFQYYEKEERGRGNFPDRFSARQFPNYSSELNVNALLLGDSALYLCASSLRGQVNTGELFFGEGSRLTVL.

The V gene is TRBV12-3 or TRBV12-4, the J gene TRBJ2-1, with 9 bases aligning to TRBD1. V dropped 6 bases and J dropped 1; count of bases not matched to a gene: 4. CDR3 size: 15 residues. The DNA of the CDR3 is TGTGCCAGCAGATACGGACAGGGGTCCTACAATGAGCAGTTCTTC. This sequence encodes CASRYGQGSYNEQFF.

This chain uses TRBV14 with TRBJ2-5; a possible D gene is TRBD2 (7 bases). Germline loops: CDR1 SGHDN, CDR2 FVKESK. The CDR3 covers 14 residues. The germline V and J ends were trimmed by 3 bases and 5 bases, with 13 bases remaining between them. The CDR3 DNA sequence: TGTGCCAGCAGCCACCTGCGGGGGCAGGAGACCCAGTACTTC. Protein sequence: CASSHLRGQETQYF.

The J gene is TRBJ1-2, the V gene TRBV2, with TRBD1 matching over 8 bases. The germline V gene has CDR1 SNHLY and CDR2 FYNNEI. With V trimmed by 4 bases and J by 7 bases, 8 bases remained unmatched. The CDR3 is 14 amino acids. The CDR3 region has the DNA TGTGCCAGCAGTGCGGACAGGGAAGGAGGTGGCTACACCTTC. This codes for CASSADREGGGYTF.

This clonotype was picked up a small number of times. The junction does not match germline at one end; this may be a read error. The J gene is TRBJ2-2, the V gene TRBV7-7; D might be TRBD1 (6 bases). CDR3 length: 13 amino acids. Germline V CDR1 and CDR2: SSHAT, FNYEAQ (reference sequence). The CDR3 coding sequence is TGTGCTAGCAGCAGAACAGGGATCGGGGAGCTGTTTTTT. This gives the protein CASSRTGIGELFF.

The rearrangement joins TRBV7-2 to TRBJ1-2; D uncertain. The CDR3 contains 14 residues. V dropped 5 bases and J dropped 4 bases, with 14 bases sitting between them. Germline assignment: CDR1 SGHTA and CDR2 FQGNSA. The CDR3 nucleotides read TGTGCCAGCAGCCCAACCGGGTTTGGCTATGGCTACACCTTC. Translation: CASSPTGFGYGYTF.

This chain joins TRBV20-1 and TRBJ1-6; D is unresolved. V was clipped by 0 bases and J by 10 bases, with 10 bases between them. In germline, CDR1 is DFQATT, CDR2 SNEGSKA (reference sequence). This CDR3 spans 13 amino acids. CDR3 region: CSARETGSSPLHF. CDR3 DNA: TGCAGTGCTAGAGAGACGGGGAGCTCACCCCTCCACTTT.

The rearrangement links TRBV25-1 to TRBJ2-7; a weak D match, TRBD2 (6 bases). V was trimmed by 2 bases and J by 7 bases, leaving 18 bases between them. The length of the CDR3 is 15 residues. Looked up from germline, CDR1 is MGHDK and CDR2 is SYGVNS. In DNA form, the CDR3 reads TGTGCCAGCAGTGAACCCGGGGGTCCCTACAATGAGCAGTACTTC. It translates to CASSEPGGPYNEQYF.

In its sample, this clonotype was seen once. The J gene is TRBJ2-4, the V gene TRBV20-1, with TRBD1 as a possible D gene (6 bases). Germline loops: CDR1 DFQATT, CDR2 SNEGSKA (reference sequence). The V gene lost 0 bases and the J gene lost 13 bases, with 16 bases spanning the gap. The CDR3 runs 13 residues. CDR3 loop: CSARETGIGEQYF. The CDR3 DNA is TGCAGTGCTAGAGAAACAGGGATAGGGGAGCAGTACTTC.

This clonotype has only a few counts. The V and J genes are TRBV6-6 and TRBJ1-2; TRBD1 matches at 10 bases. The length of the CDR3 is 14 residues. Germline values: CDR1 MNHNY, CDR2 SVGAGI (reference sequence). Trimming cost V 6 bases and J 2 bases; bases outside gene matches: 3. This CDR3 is CASSRGQGNYGYTF. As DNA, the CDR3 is TGTGCCAGCAGCCGGGGACAGGGGAACTATGGCTACACCTTC.

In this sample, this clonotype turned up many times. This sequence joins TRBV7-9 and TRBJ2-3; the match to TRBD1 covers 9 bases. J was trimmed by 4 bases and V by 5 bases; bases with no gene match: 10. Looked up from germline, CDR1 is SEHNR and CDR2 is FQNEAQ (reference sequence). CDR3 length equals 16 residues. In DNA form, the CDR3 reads TGTGCCAGCAGCCCCGGGACAGGGACTATTTCAGATACGCAGTATTTT. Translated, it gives CASSPGTGTISDTQYF.

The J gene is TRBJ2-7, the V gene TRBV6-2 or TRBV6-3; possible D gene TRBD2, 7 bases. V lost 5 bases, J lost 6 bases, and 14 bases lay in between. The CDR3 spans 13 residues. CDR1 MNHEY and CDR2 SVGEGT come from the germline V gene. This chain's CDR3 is CASSTRGGGEQYF. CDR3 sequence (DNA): TGTGCCAGCAGTACCCGAGGGGGGGGCGAGCAGTACTTC.

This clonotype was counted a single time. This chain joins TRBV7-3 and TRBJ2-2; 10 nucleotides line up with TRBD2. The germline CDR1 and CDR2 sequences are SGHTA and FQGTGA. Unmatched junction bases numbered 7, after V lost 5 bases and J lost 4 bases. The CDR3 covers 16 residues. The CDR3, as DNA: TGTGCCAGCAGCGGATCGGGACTAGCGTTCACCGGGGAGCTGTTTTTT. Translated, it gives CASSGSGLAFTGELFF. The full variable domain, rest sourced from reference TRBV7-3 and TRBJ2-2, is GAGVSQTPSNKVTEKGKYVELRCDPISGHTALYWYRQSLGQGPEFLIYFQGTGAADDSGLPNDRFFAVRPEGSVSTLKIQRTERGDSAVYLCASSGSGLAFTGELFFGEGSRLTVL.